What follows is one TCR beta chain and its context. The antigen is not known. This entry is derived from a study of OX40 agonist ivuxolimab in advanced cancers. Measured with immunoSEQ multiplex PCR; TCRdb has only the in-frame clones, and not every one. The sample has roughly 71,000 clones, roughly 90% seen once; the top ten hold around 0.97%. Overall study results and limits: Expanded peripheral T cells had an undetermined antigen specificity. Certain nonresponders likewise exhibited a low normalized T-cell clonal expansion.

The receptor comes from an adult with an advanced solid tumor such as melanoma, head and neck, liver or kidney cancer. The source was CD4+ or CD8+ T cells sorted from blood, collected in a trial of the OX40 agonist ivuxolimab.

CDR3 sequence reads: CASSRWDRDQPQHF. The CDR3 nucleotides are TGTGCCAGCAGCCGATGGGACAGAGATCAGCCCCAGCATTTT. V gene TRBV5-6 combines with J gene TRBJ1-5; the match to TRBD1 covers 7 bases. The junction had 6 bases not matched to a gene; V was cut back by 4 bases and J by 5 bases. Per germline, CDR1 SGHDT and CDR2 YYEEEE. This CDR3 has 14 residues.